Shown below are 26 T cell receptor beta chains from a single sample sequenced in a study of shared clonotypes between healthy human individuals. Data came from immunoSEQ multiplex PCR; TCRdb stores just in-frame clones and leaves some out. The table includes 2 million to 2.5 million clones, 95% detected once. Sequenced input: naive CD4+ T cells sorted from blood. Regarding subset: CD45RA+ positively selected. The receptors stem from a man between 18 and 35 years old in good health.

The chain links TRBV7-2 to TRBJ2-2; TRBD2 might be the D (6 bases). Trimming took off 2 bases at V and 1 base at J, with 11 bases between the two ends. Germline loops: CDR1 SGHTA, CDR2 FQGNSA. The CDR3 runs to 16 residues. The CDR3 loop is CASSLRGGMNTGELFF. The CDR3, as DNA: TGTGCCAGCAGCTTAAGGGGCGGGATGAACACCGGGGAGCTGTTTTTT.

Note on this clone: This sample includes further DNA sequences coding for the same CDR3. The chain has TRBV5-1 and TRBJ2-7, with a tentative D call TRBD2 (6 bases). V shed 4 bases and J shed 0 bases, with 8 bases lying between them. The CDR3 is 13 residues long. CDR1 SGHRS and CDR2 YFSETQ come from the germline V gene. In DNA, the CDR3 is TGCGCCAGCAGCACCGGGAGCTCCTACGAGCAGTACTTC. This encodes CASSTGSSYEQYF.

This rearrangement joins TRBV5-1 to TRBJ2-3; D possibly matches TRBD1 or TRBD2 (5 bases each). Per the germline V gene, CDR1 is SGHRS and CDR2 is YFSETQ. The CDR3 is 14 residues long. V lost 5 bases to trimming and J lost 2 bases, with 12 bases between them. The CDR3 nucleotides are TGCGCCAGCAGTTGGGGACCGCACACAGATACGCAGTATTTT. This sequence encodes CASSWGPHTDTQYF.

The chain uses TRBV5-1 and TRBJ2-1, with 9 bases matching TRBD1. Germline CDR1 is SGHRS and CDR2 is YFSETQ. V gave up 7 bases and J gave up 0 bases; unmatched junction bases: 5. The CDR3 spans 15 residues. CDR3 region: CASGQGLSSYNEQFF. CDR3 nucleotides: TGCGCCAGCGGACAGGGGCTAAGCTCCTACAATGAGCAGTTCTTC.

This clone was recorded once. This chain connects TRBV19 to TRBJ1-2; a possible D gene is TRBD1 (5 bases). Germline CDR1 is LNHDA and CDR2 is SQIVND (reference sequence). The CDR3 spans 15 residues. V was clipped by 9 bases and J by 0 bases, with 17 bases between them. Here the CDR3 DNA reads TGTGCCAGCCGGGACGCAGCCAAAACTAACTATGGCTACACCTTC. Encoded protein: CASRDAAKTNYGYTF.

V is TRBV5-1 and J is TRBJ1-5; weak D call: TRBD1 (5 bases). Germline CDR1 SGHRS, CDR2 YFSETQ. The CDR3 extends over 13 amino acids. V lost 5 bases and J 4 bases, leaving 10 bases between the germline ends. The CDR3 region is CASRAGINQPQHF. As DNA, the CDR3 is TGCGCCAGCAGAGCAGGGATTAATCAGCCCCAGCATTTT.

The genes are TRBV18 and TRBJ1-1; D gene uncertain. Trimming shortened V by 2 bases and J by 4 bases, and 11 bases separated the two germline ends. The CDR3 runs to 14 residues. CDR1 is KGHSH, CDR2 LQKENI, per germline. CDR3 DNA sequence: TGTGCCAGCTCACCAAGTCGAGGTGCCACTGAAGCTTTCTTT. Translated: CASSPSRGATEAFF.

The chain is built from TRBV5-4 and TRBJ2-7; 13 bases are shared with TRBD2. The CDR3 has 17 residues. V was pared by 3 bases and J by 3 bases, with 9 bases of the junction left unmatched. CDR1 is SGHNT, CDR2 YYREEE, per germline (reference sequence). CDR3 region: CASSSKTSGRYDYEQYF. CDR3 DNA sequence: TGTGCCAGCAGCTCGAAGACTAGCGGGAGGTACGACTACGAGCAGTACTTC. Filled out from reference TRBV5-4 and TRBJ2-7, the complete variable domain reads ETGVTQSPTHLIKTRGQQVTLRCSSQSGHNTVSWYQQALGQGPQFIFQYYREEENGRGNFPPRFSGLQFPNYSSELNVNALELDDSALYLCASSSKTSGRYDYEQYFGPGTRLTVT.

This clone occurred once. Other DNA sequences within the sample encode an identical CDR3. V gene TRBV5-1 combines with J gene TRBJ1-6; 8 bases map to TRBD1. The CDR3 consists of 15 residues. Trimming cost V 2 bases and J 5 bases; bases outside gene matches: 3. Germline V gene data show CDR1 as SGHRS and CDR2 as YFSETQ. This CDR3 is CASSLWTGHNSPLHF. The DNA of the CDR3 is TGCGCCAGCAGCTTATGGACAGGGCATAATTCACCCCTCCACTTT.

The V gene is TRBV2, the J gene TRBJ1-3; no firm D call. CDR1 is SNHLY and CDR2 is FYNNEI in the germline V gene. Trimming took 0 bases from V and 1 from J, leaving 10 bases between them. CDR3 length equals 16 residues. The CDR3 protein is CASSEAGLGSGNTIYF. The CDR3 DNA reads as TGTGCCAGCAGTGAAGCGGGGTTAGGGTCTGGAAACACCATATATTTT.

V gene TRBV5-1 combines with J gene TRBJ1-6, with 7 bases that match TRBD1. After removal of 4 bases from V and 7 bases from J, the junction contained 5 bases not matched to a gene. CDR1 SGHRS and CDR2 YFSETQ come from the germline V gene. This CDR3 contains 14 residues. The CDR3 nucleotides are TGCGCCAGCAGCCCAGGGACAGACAATTCACCCCTCCACTTT. Translating gives CASSPGTDNSPLHF.

The chain uses TRBV5-4 and TRBJ2-2, with a possible D match to TRBD2 (6 bases). Germline loops: CDR1 SGHNT, CDR2 YYREEE (reference sequence). The CDR3 sequence is 15 residues long. V lost 3 bases and J lost 6, with 15 bases in between. CDR3 nucleotide sequence: TGTGCCAGCAGCTGGGGGGAACTCCTTTCCGGGGAGCTGTTTTTT. Translated: CASSWGELLSGELFF.

V and J are TRBV29-1 and TRBJ2-7, with 11 bases identical to TRBD1. The CDR3 loop spans 15 amino acids. Germline CDR1 reads SQVTM; CDR2 reads ANQGSEA. Trimming at V came to 4 bases and at J to 2 bases, leaving 7 bases not matched to a gene. The CDR3 here is CSVVGGQGAAYEQYF. The CDR3 DNA sequence: TGCAGCGTTGTGGGTGGACAGGGGGCAGCCTACGAGCAGTACTTC.

The chain couples TRBV5-6 to TRBJ1-3, with D uncertain. Germline V gives CDR1 SGHDT, CDR2 YYEEEE. This CDR3 is built from 16 residues. Trimming pared 1 base from V and 0 bases from J, leaving 11 bases between. The CDR3 DNA is TGTGCCAGCAGCTTGAGGTCCGGGTACTCTGGAAACACCATATATTTT. The encoded protein is CASSLRSGYSGNTIYF.

The V gene is TRBV27, the J gene TRBJ2-2; D is perhaps TRBD2 (7 bases). With 8 bases removed from V and 0 bases from J, the gap between germline ends came to 28 bases. Germline-derived CDR1 and CDR2 are MNHEY and SMNVEV (reference sequence). This CDR3 contains 20 residues. Here the CDR3 reads CASASSLRGRIAANTGELFF. In nucleotides, the CDR3 is TGTGCCAGCGCCAGCAGTTTGCGGGGGCGCATCGCGGCGAACACCGGGGAGCTGTTTTTT.

This clone was recorded once. The chain couples TRBV6-5 to TRBJ2-7; D possibly uses TRBD1 or TRBD2 (5 bases each). Germline V gene lookup returns CDR1 MNHEY and CDR2 SVGAGI. V lost 10 bases and J 2 bases, leaving 21 bases between the germline ends. CDR3 length: 15 residues. The CDR3 is CATKPGPLGAYEQYF. DNA of the CDR3: TGTGCCACCAAGCCGGGACCCCTGGGGGCCTACGAGCAGTACTTC.

This chain connects TRBV23-1 to TRBJ2-7; D is ambiguous. TRBV23-1 is known as an ORF, though its function is uncertain. This CDR3 spans 14 amino acids. The ends were cut back, 0 bases at V and 2 bases at J, with 8 bases in the middle. The DNA for the CDR3 is TGCGCCAGCAGTCAATCCGACAAGCCCTACGAGCAGTACTTC. Its translation: CASSQSDKPYEQYF.

The chain carries TRBV11-1 and TRBJ1-1, with 8 bases matching TRBD1. Trimming took 5 bases from V and 3 from J; bases not matched to a gene: 5. Per germline, CDR1 SGHAT and CDR2 FQDESV (reference sequence). CDR3 size: 14 residues. DNA for the CDR3: TGTGCCAGCAGCAAGGACAGGGCTGACACTGAAGCTTTCTTT. Protein sequence: CASSKDRADTEAFF.

The rearrangement joins TRBV5-8 to TRBJ2-3; the match to TRBD2 covers 10 bases. Germline V lookup: CDR1 SGHTS, CDR2 YDEGEE. This CDR3 is built from 18 residues. J lost 6 bases, V lost 0 bases, and 13 bases had no gene match. CDR3 bases: TGTGCCAGCAGCTTGGAGGCCCCGACTAGCGGGCCAGCGGATACGCAGTATTTT. It codes for CASSLEAPTSGPADTQYF.

The V gene is TRBV7-8, the J gene TRBJ1-2; 9 nucleotides agree with TRBD1. The germline gives CDR1 SGHVS, CDR2 FQNEAQ. CDR3 length: 13 amino acids. V dropped 3 bases and J dropped 5; count of bases not matched to a gene: 1. The CDR3 here is CASSLGQGYGYTF. The CDR3 nucleotides are TGTGCCAGCAGCTTGGGACAGGGTTATGGCTACACCTTC.

The rearrangement links TRBV12-2 to TRBJ2-7; the DNA was not compared with TRBD2, the D call given in the table. TRBV12-2 is an annotated pseudogene. This CDR3 comprises 19 residues. The CDR3 bases are TGTGCAAGTCGCCTCCCCACTCTCACCCTCCGGGAGGGATCCTACGAGCAGTACTTC. Translation: CASRLPTLTLREGSYEQYF.

This clone has a single count. V usage is TRBV10-3 and J usage is TRBJ2-5, with 7 bases lining up with TRBD1. CDR1 and CDR2 from the germline V gene are ENHRY and SYGVKD. The J segment lost 0 bases and the V segment lost 3 bases, leaving 4 bases of the junction unmatched. The CDR3 loop spans 15 amino acids. CDR3 DNA sequence: TGTGCCATCAGTGATTTCGGGACAGACCAAGAGACCCAGTACTTC. Amino acids: CAISDFGTDQETQYF.

The J gene is TRBJ2-7, the V gene TRBV19; D remains ambiguous. Germline V gives CDR1 LNHDA, CDR2 SQIVND (reference sequence). V gave up 3 bases and J gave up 0 bases, with 12 bases separating them. CDR3 size: 15 residues. The CDR3 loop is CASSIMAASSYEQYF. The CDR3, as DNA: TGTGCCAGTAGTATTATGGCGGCAAGCTCCTACGAGCAGTACTTC. The full variable domain, completed using reference TRBV19 and TRBJ2-7, is DGGITQSPKYLFRKEGQNVTLSCEQNLNHDAMYWYRQDPGQGLRLIYYSQIVNDFQKGDIAEGYSVSREKKESFPLTVTSAQKNPTAFYLCASSIMAASSYEQYFGPGTRLTVT.

This chain links TRBV7-2 with TRBJ1-5; TRBD1 agrees at 8 bases. CDR1 and CDR2 from the germline V gene are SGHTA and FQGNSA. J was trimmed by 7 bases and V by 1 base; bases with no gene match: 6. The CDR3 covers 15 residues. In DNA, the CDR3 is TGTGCCAGCAGCTTAGTCAGGGGGCAGGGGCAGCCCCAGCATTTT. Its protein is CASSLVRGQGQPQHF.

The gene calls are TRBV6-5 and TRBJ1-3; D is ambiguous. The ends were cut back, 4 bases at V and 0 bases at J, with 10 bases in the middle. The CDR3 extends over 15 amino acids. CDR1 and CDR2 from the germline V gene are MNHEY and SVGAGI. CDR3 sequence: CASSSGISSGNTIYF. The CDR3, as DNA: TGTGCCAGCAGTTCGGGGATTAGCTCTGGAAACACCATATATTTT.

The chain couples TRBV6-5 to TRBJ1-3; D unresolved. Looked up from germline, CDR1 is MNHEY and CDR2 is SVGAGI. The V end was cut by 6 bases, the J end by 0 bases, with 9 bases between. The CDR3 has 14 residues. CDR3 nucleotide sequence: TGTGCCAGCAGCCCCTTCTACTCTGGAAACACCATATATTTT. Its protein product is CASSPFYSGNTIYF.